The 16 T cell receptor beta chains in this list originate from one sample, sequenced in a study of blood T cell repertoires in COVID-19. The protocol was immunoSEQ multiplex PCR, while the TCRdb copy is restricted to in-frame clones and leaves out a portion. The profile shows some 130,000 clones, 78% of them singletons. Sequencing was performed on peripheral blood. The source of these receptors is a man aged 60 to 69 who had recovered from COVID-19.

The CDR3 DNA reads TGTGCCAGCAGTCCCCGGGACAGTTATCTCCAAAACACTGAAGCTTTCTTT. Residues: CASSPRDSYLQNTEAFF. The genes are TRBV27 and TRBJ1-1; 7 nucleotides match TRBD1. This CDR3 is 17 amino acids long. V shed 5 bases, J shed 2 bases, and the junction held 14 bases outside the gene matches. Germline values: CDR1 MNHEY, CDR2 SMNVEV (reference sequence).

CDR3 residues: CASSPNAIGGTEAFF. For the CDR3, the DNA is TGTGCCAGCAGCCCGAACGCCATCGGGGGCACTGAAGCTTTCTTT. The chain employs TRBV11-2 and TRBJ1-1; D is perhaps TRBD1 (5 bases). V lost 5 bases, J lost 4 bases, and 17 bases lay in between. This CDR3 is built from 15 residues. Germline lookup yields CDR1 SGHAT and CDR2 FQNNGV.

This clone was seen just once. This chain connects TRBV11-2 to TRBJ2-3; 9 bases match TRBD2. In germline, CDR1 is SGHAT, CDR2 FQNNGV. CDR3 length equals 15 residues. J lost 4 bases, V lost 5 bases, and 7 bases had no gene match. The DNA of the CDR3 is TGTGCCAGCAGCATTCCTAGCGGGAACGCAGATACGCAGTATTTT. The encoded protein is CASSIPSGNADTQYF. The whole variable domain, remainder taken from reference TRBV11-2 and TRBJ2-3, is EAGVAQSPRYKIIEKRQSVAFWCNPISGHATLYWYQQILGQGPKLLIQFQNNGVVDDSQLPKDRFSAERLKGVDSTLKIQPAKLEDSAVYLCASSIPSGNADTQYFGPGTRLTVL.

The chain employs TRBV6-5 and TRBJ2-1; TRBD2 matches 13 bases. The CDR3 sequence is 16 residues long. V was pared by 4 bases and J by 7 bases, with 7 bases of the junction left unmatched. The V gene's germline CDR1 is MNHEY and CDR2 SVGAGI. This chain's CDR3 is CASSSQGLAGLNEQFF. CDR3 in DNA: TGTGCCAGCAGTTCCCAGGGACTAGCGGGATTGAATGAGCAGTTCTTC.

The CDR3 DNA reads as TGCGCCAGCAGCCAAGTGCTCGGGGGAAGAGGCTACACCTTC. Its translation: CASSQVLGGRGYTF. The V and J genes are TRBV4-3 and TRBJ1-2; possible D gene TRBD1, 5 bases. The V gene lost 1 base and the J gene lost 8 bases, with 14 bases spanning the gap. CDR3 length: 14 amino acids. Germline CDR1 LGHNA, CDR2 YSLEER.

The chain joins TRBV19 to TRBJ2-2, with a tentative D call TRBD2 (6 bases). Germline V gives CDR1 LNHDA, CDR2 SQIVND (reference sequence). This CDR3 contains 14 residues. The V end lost 11 bases, the J end lost 5 bases, and 18 bases lay between the germline ends. The CDR3 nucleotides read TGTGCCTCCAAGGGTCTAGCGCCGACCGGGGAGCTGTTTTTT. It translates to CASKGLAPTGELFF. The whole variable domain, filled in from reference TRBV19 and TRBJ2-2, reads DGGITQSPKYLFRKEGQNVTLSCEQNLNHDAMYWYRQDPGQGLRLIYYSQIVNDFQKGDIAEGYSVSREKKESFPLTVTSAQKNPTAFYLCASKGLAPTGELFFGEGSRLTVL.

The chain joins TRBV10-3 to TRBJ2-7; 9 bases agree with TRBD2. After removal of 3 bases from V and 2 bases from J, the junction contained 11 bases not matched to a gene. The CDR3 totals 17 residues. In germline, CDR1 is ENHRY, CDR2 SYGVKD. The DNA of the CDR3 is TGTGCCATCAGTGAAGATAGCGGGAGTTCCCACGCCTACGAGCAGTACTTC. Translating it yields CAISEDSGSSHAYEQYF.

The chain joins TRBV28 to TRBJ1-1; D call uncertain. The CDR3 length is 15 residues. Trimming cost V 5 bases and J 2 bases, with 15 bases left between them. In germline, CDR1 is MDHEN, CDR2 SYDVKM. The CDR3 reads CASSGSGTDNTEAFF. DNA for the CDR3: TGTGCCAGCAGTGGATCCGGAACAGACAACACTGAAGCTTTCTTT.

This clone was seen more than once but under ten times. The rearrangement links TRBV7-9 to TRBJ1-2; TRBD1 agrees at 8 bases. The germline gives CDR1 SEHNR, CDR2 FQNEAQ (reference sequence). This CDR3 contains 15 residues. Unmatched junction bases numbered 9, after V lost 5 bases and J lost 4 bases. CDR3 sequence (DNA): TGTGCCAGCAGCCCCGGACAGGGAGCCCCCTATGGCTACACCTTC. This codes for CASSPGQGAPYGYTF.

The table lists this clone with a count of one. The chain carries TRBV6-5 and TRBJ2-5; TRBD1 matches at 9 bases. This CDR3 contains 13 residues. Trimming cost V 6 bases and J 3 bases; bases outside gene matches: 2. Germline V gives CDR1 MNHEY, CDR2 SVGAGI. CDR3 region: CASRWTGEETQYF. In DNA form, the CDR3 reads TGTGCCAGCAGATGGACAGGGGAAGAGACCCAGTACTTC.

The chain couples TRBV7-8 to TRBJ2-1, with 15 positions matching TRBD2. Germline V gene sequence: CDR1 SGHVS, CDR2 FQNEAQ. The CDR3 totals 19 residues. With V trimmed by 2 bases and J by 0 bases, 5 bases remained unmatched. In nucleotides, the CDR3 is TGTGCCAGCAGCTTACTTTGGACTAGCGGGAGGGGCTCCTACAATGAGCAGTTCTTC. Amino acid sequence: CASSLLWTSGRGSYNEQFF.

The sample holds one count of this clone. The chain links TRBV12-3 or TRBV12-4 to TRBJ1-2; D ambiguous. The CDR3 is 12 residues long. Trimming left V 3 bases short and J 4 bases short, with 6 bases between. CDR3 sequence reads: CASSFGSYGYTF. The CDR3 DNA follows: TGTGCCAGCAGTTTTGGGAGCTATGGCTACACCTTC.

The V call is TRBV9, the J call TRBJ2-1, with 10 bases matching TRBD2. Germline-derived CDR1 and CDR2 are SGDLS and YYNGEE. This CDR3 has 17 amino acids. V gave up 4 bases and J gave up 1 base; unmatched junction bases: 8. In DNA, the CDR3 is TGTGCCAGCAGCCCCTCGACTAGCGGGCCATCCTACAATGAGCAGTTCTTC. Protein sequence: CASSPSTSGPSYNEQFF.

DNA of the CDR3: TGTGCCAGCACCAGGACAGGGATCGAGCAGTACTTC. Translated: CASTRTGIEQYF. This chain joins TRBV12-3 or TRBV12-4 and TRBJ2-7, with 8 bases lining up with TRBD1. Germline trimming cut 7 bases from V and 6 bases from J; bases unmatched to any gene: 5. This CDR3 is 12 amino acids long.

The gene calls are TRBV6-5 and TRBJ1-5, with TRBD1 identical over 7 bases. The trim removed 8 bases at V and 4 bases at J, leaving 5 bases unmatched. The CDR3 consists of 13 residues. Germline V gene lookup returns CDR1 MNHEY and CDR2 SVGAGI. CDR3 in amino acids: CASLRGANQPQHF. The CDR3 coding sequence is TGTGCCAGCCTCAGGGGGGCGAATCAGCCCCAGCATTTT.

The chain employs TRBV3-1 (or the pseudogene TRBV3-2) and TRBJ1-2; 8 bases fit TRBD1. The CDR3 is 14 residues long. V lost 6 bases and J lost 2; bases outside the gene matches: 5. Germline CDR1 is LGHDT and CDR2 is YNNKEL (reference sequence). Here the CDR3 DNA reads TGTGCCAGCAGTTCAGGGGGCGCCAACTATGGCTACACCTTC. Translated, it gives CASSSGGANYGYTF.